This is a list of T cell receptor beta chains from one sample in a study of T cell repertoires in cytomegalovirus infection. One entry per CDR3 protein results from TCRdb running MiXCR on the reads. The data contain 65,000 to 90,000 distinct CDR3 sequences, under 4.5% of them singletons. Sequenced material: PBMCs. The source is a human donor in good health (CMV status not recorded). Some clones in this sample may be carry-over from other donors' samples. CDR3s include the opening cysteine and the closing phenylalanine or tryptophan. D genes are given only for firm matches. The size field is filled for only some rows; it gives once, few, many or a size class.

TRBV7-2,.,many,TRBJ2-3,TGTGCCAGCAGCTTAGTGGCAGATACGCAGTATTTT,CASSLVADTQYF
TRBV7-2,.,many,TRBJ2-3,TGTGCCAGCAGCTTAATTCCCATTACAGATACGCAGTATTTT,CASSLIPITDTQYF
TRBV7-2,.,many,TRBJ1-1,TGTGCCAGCAGCTTGATTTCAGGGAACACTGAAGCTTTCTTT,CASSLISGNTEAFF
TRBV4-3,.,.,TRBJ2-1,TGCGCCAGCAGCCAATACTACAATGAGCAGTTCTTC,CASSQYYNEQFF
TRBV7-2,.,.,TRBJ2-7,TGTGCCAGCAGCTTAGACCCGGGGGGCGCCTACGAGCAGTACTTC,CASSLDPGGAYEQYF
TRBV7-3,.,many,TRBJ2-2,TGTGCCAGCAGTACTTATGGGACGGTCAACACCGGGGAGCTGTTTTTT,CASSTYGTVNTGELFF
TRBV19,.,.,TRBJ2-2,TGTGCCAGTAGTATACAACCGAACACCGGGGAGCTGTTTTTT,CASSIQPNTGELFF
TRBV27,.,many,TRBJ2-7,TGTGCCAGCAGTTTGGCAGGGCCCTTTTTGGGCTACGAGCAGTACTTC,CASSLAGPFLGYEQYF
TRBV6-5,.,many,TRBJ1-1,TGTGCCAGCAGGACCTCAGGGTTAAAAGCTTTCTTT,CASRTSGLKAFF
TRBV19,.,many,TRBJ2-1,TGTGCCAGCGGGACGTGGAATGAGCAGTTCTTC,CASGTWNEQFF
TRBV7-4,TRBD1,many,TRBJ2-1,TGTGCCAGCAGCCCTTCGGACAGGAGCTCCTACAATGAGCAGTTCTTC,CASSPSDRSSYNEQFF
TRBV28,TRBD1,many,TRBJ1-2,TGTGCCAGCAGGTCCGGGACAGGGAGAGGTGGCTACACCTTC,CASRSGTGRGGYTF
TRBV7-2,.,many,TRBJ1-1,TGTGCCAGCAGCCCACAAATAGCGACAGACAAAGCTTTCTTT,CASSPQIATDKAFF
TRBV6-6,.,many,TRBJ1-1,TGTGCCAGCAGGTGGACCGAAAGGGAAACTGAAGCTTTCTTT,CASRWTERETEAFF
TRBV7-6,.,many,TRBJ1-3,TGTGCCAGCAGCCGCTTTCCGCTTATACAGGGAGTTCAAGGTGGAAACACCATATATTTT,CASSRFPLIQGVQGGNTIYF
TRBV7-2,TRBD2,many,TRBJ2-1,TGTGCCAGCAGCTCGCGGGCGGGGGGGAACAATGAGCAGTTCTTC,CASSSRAGGNNEQFF
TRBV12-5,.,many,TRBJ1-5,TGTGCTAGTGGTTTATCGGGGGGCAATCAGCCCCAGCATTTT,CASGLSGGNQPQHF
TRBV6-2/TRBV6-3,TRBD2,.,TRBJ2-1,TGTGCCAGCACCGCTAGCGGGGGGAGGGGCAATGAGCAGTTCTTC,CASTASGGRGNEQFF
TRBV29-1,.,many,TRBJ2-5,TGCAGCGTTGAGGGACAACGGCAAGAGACCCAGTACTTC,CSVEGQRQETQYF
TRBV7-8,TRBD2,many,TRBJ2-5,TGTGCCAGCAGCAGTGGGTGGAGCGGGAGGGCCCAAGAGACCCAGTACTTC,CASSSGWSGRAQETQYF
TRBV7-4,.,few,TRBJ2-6,TGTGCCAGCAGCGTAACAGTTATCTCTGGGGCCAACGTCCTGACTTTC,CASSVTVISGANVLTF
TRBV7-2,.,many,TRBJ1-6,TGTGCCAGCAGCCTAGGAGATGGTCGGTCACCCCTCCACTTT,CASSLGDGRSPLHF
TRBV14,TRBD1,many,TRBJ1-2,TGTGCCAGCAGCCAAGATTTCGTCGGGACAGGGGATGGCTACACCTTC,CASSQDFVGTGDGYTF
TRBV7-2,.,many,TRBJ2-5,TGTGCCAGCACCCAAACGAAGAAAGAGACCCAGTACTTC,CASTQTKKETQYF
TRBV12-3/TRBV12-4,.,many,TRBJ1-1,TGTGCCAGCAGCCGCGGAGGGAACACTGAAGCTTTCTTT,CASSRGGNTEAFF
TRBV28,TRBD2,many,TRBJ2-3,TGTGCCAGCAGTTTGGCCGGACTAGCGGGAGGGCCCTCAGATACGCAGTATTTT,CASSLAGLAGGPSDTQYF
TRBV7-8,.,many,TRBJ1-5,TGTGCCAGCAGAAGGGAAGGAGCACGCGGCAATCAGCCCCAGCATTTT,CASRREGARGNQPQHF
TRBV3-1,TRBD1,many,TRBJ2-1,TGTGCCAGCAGCCATTCTGACAGGGGCCCCTACAATGAGCAGTTCTTC,CASSHSDRGPYNEQFF
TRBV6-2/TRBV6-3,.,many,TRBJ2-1,TGTGCCAGCAGTTATGGAATCCATGAGCAGTTCTTC,CASSYGIHEQFF
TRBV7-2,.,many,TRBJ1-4,TGTGCCAGCAGCATGAGCAGTGGGCTTGGAGAAAAACTGTTTTTT,CASSMSSGLGEKLFF
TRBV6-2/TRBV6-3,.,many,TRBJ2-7,TGTGCCAGCACCAAGGGAACTCCCCGAGGCGAGCAGTACTTC,CASTKGTPRGEQYF
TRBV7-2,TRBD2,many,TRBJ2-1,TGTGCCAGCAGTTTGGGACTAGCGGGAGGGATCAGCTCCTACAATGAGCAGTTCTTC,CASSLGLAGGISSYNEQFF
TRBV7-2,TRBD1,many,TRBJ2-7,TGTGCCAGCAGCTTACCCGCAGGGGGAAGTATGGCCTACGAGCAGTACTTC,CASSLPAGGSMAYEQYF
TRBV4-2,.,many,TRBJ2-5,TGTGCCAGCAGCCAAGGGGACCCTAAAGAGACCCAGTACTTC,CASSQGDPKETQYF
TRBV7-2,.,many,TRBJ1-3,TGTGCCAGCAGCAGATCCGGACCGAGCTCTGGAAACACCATATATTTT,CASSRSGPSSGNTIYF
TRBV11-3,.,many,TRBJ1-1,TGTGCCAGCAGCCGCCGAGCATTCGACACTGAAGCTTTCTTT,CASSRRAFDTEAFF
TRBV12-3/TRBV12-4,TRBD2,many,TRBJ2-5,TGTGCCAGCAGCCCAACTAGCGGGAGGGAGGGAGAGACCCAGTACTTC,CASSPTSGREGETQYF
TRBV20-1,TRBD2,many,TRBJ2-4,TGCAGTGCTAGAGATCTAGGGACTAACAAAAACATTCAGTACTTC,CSARDLGTNKNIQYF
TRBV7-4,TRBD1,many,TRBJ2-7,TGTGCCAGCAGCTTCAGGGACAGCTACGAGCAGTACTTC,CASSFRDSYEQYF
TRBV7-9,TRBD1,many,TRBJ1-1,TGTGCCAGCAGCTTGCCGACAGGGATGAACACTGAAGCTTTCTTT,CASSLPTGMNTEAFF
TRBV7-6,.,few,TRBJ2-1,TGTGCCAGCAGCTTAGATCTTGTCGGGGGTAATAATGAGCAGTTCTTC,CASSLDLVGGNNEQFF
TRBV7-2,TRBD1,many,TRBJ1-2,TGTGCCAGCAAACGACAGGGTGTTAACTATGGCTACACCTTC,CASKRQGVNYGYTF
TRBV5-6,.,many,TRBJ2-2,TGTGCCAGCAGCTTGTCTTCGGCAACCGGGGAGCTGTTTTTT,CASSLSSATGELFF
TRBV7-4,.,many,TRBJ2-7,TGTGCCAGCAGCAAAGAGACGGGACTCCACGCAGTCGAGCAGTACTTC,CASSKETGLHAVEQYF
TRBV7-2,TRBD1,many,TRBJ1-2,TGTGCCAGCAGCCGTACTGACAGGGGGCAGGGGTATGGCTACACCTTC,CASSRTDRGQGYGYTF
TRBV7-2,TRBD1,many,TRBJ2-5,TGTGCCAGCAGCTTACGCTCCGGGACAGGGGGCGCCGGGACCCAGTACTTC,CASSLRSGTGGAGTQYF
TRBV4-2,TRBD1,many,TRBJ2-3,TGTGCCAGCAGCCCGGGACAGGGCACAGATACGCAGTATTTT,CASSPGQGTDTQYF
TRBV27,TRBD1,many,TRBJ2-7,TGTGCCAGCAGCAAGACAGGGGACGAGCAGTACTTC,CASSKTGDEQYF
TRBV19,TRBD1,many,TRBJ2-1,TGTGCCCGAACGGGACAGGGGTGGTTCTTC,CARTGQGWFF
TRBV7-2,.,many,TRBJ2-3,TGTGCCAGCAGCTTGGATAGCGGAACGCAGTATTTT,CASSLDSGTQYF
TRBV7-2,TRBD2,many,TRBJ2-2,TGTGCCAGCAGCTTTGCGGGAGGAGGTCGTGGCGGGGAGCTGTTTTTT,CASSFAGGGRGGELFF
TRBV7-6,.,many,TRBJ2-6,TGTGCCAGCACCATTCCAGGACACCCTCCCTCCTCTGGGGCCAACGTCCTGACTTTC,CASTIPGHPPSSGANVLTF
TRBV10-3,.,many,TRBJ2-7,TGTGCCATCATGGATTCAGTACCGGGGGAGCAGTACTTC,CAIMDSVPGEQYF
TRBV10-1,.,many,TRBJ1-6,TGCGCCAGCAGCCCCACCACCAAGTCACCCCTCCACTTT,CASSPTTKSPLHF
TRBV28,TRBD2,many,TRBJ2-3,TGTGCCAGCAGTCGACTAGCCGGTACGCAGTATTTT,CASSRLAGTQYF
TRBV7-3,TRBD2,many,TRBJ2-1,TGTGCCAGCAGCCTGATAGCGGGAGGGAGTAAGGATGAGCAGTTCTTC,CASSLIAGGSKDEQFF
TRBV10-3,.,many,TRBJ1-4,TGTGCCATCAGCCTTGACGAGAATGAAAAACTGTTTTTT,CAISLDENEKLFF
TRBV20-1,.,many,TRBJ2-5,TGCAGTGCTAGAGATGGCGGGACAACAAAAGAGACCCAGTACTTC,CSARDGGTTKETQYF